The rows below give T cell receptor beta chains drawn from one sample of a study of OX40 agonist ivuxolimab in advanced cancers. Sequencing was performed with immunoSEQ multiplex PCR; in TCRdb, only in-frame clones are kept and a portion is missing. The sample consists of over 55,000 clones, approximately 82% of them appearing once. This specimen was CD4+ or CD8+ T cells sorted from blood, taken in a trial of the OX40 agonist ivuxolimab. These receptors originate from an adult with an advanced solid tumor such as melanoma, head and neck, liver or kidney cancer. The CDR3 runs from the conserved cysteine through the conserved F or W. D genes are given only for firm matches. The size entry is marked missing in some rows and otherwise reads once, few, many or a size class.

>.|TRBJ1-2|.|TRBV6-1
TGTGCCAGCAGTGAGACATACTTTACAGGGCGTGAAGGCTACACCTTC
CASSETYFTGREGYTF
>.|TRBJ1-3|.|TRBV5-1
TGCGCCAGCAGACCAGATGGGAACTCTGGAAACACCATATATTTT
CASRPDGNSGNTIYF
>.|TRBJ2-7|once|TRBV20-1
TGCAGTGCTGACTTAACACCCGAGCAGTACTTC
CSADLTPEQYF
>.|TRBJ2-3|.|TRBV29-1
TGCAGCGTTGAAGCGGGAGTGGCAGATACGCAGTATTTT
CSVEAGVADTQYF
>TRBD1|TRBJ2-5|.|TRBV19
TGTGCCAGTAGTAGGGGACAGGGGGGGACGTCGGAGACCCAGTACTTC
CASSRGQGGTSETQYF
>.|TRBJ2-5|.|TRBV5-8
TGTGCCAGCAGCTTGGGGACGGGAGAGCAAGAGACCCAGTACTTC
CASSLGTGEQETQYF
>TRBD2|TRBJ2-7|.|TRBV27
TGTGCCAGCAGTTTAACGGTCGAGACTAGCGGGACCTACGAGCAGTACTTC
CASSLTVETSGTYEQYF
>.|TRBJ2-7|.|TRBV7-9
TGTGCCAGCACTAGAGGCCATCCTTGGGAGCAGTACTTC
CASTRGHPWEQYF
>.|TRBJ1-1|few|TRBV4-2
TGTGCCAGCAGCCAAGGGAATCCTACGGACACTGAAGCTTTCTTT
CASSQGNPTDTEAFF
>.|TRBJ2-7|.|TRBV10-3
TGTGCCATCAGTGATACAGAGACGAAGCAGTACTTC
CAISDTETKQYF
>TRBD1|TRBJ1-3|.|TRBV7-6
TGTGCCAGCAGCTCCGGACAGGGCGGGGACACCATATATTTT
CASSSGQGGDTIYF
>.|TRBJ1-4|.|TRBV19
TGTGCCAGTAGTATAGGCACAGACGTTAATGAAAAACTGTTTTTT
CASSIGTDVNEKLFF
>.|TRBJ1-4|.|TRBV7-9
TGTGCCAGCAGCTTACCGGCAACTAATGAAAAACTGTTTTTT
CASSLPATNEKLFF
>TRBD1|TRBJ2-4|few|TRBV5-1
TGCGCCAGCAGCTTGGGTGGGGACAGGGGATTACCCTGGTACTTC
CASSLGGDRGLPWYF
>TRBD1|TRBJ1-3|.|TRBV28
TGTGCCAGCAGCCTTCGGGACAGGTTCGAGGGCACCATATATTTT
CASSLRDRFEGTIYF
>.|TRBJ2-3|.|TRBV7-8
TGTGCCAGCAGCTTCGCGACCCCGACAGATACGCAGTATTTT
CASSFATPTDTQYF
>TRBD1|TRBJ2-3|.|TRBV7-2
TGTGCCAGCAGCTTAGCCCCGACAGGGACGGGAAGCACAGATACGCAGTATTTT
CASSLAPTGTGSTDTQYF
>.|TRBJ2-5|.|TRBV20-1
TGCAGCCCAGAGCACCAAGAGACCCAGTACTTC
CSPEHQETQYF
>.|TRBJ1-2|.|TRBV6-5
TGTGCCAGCAGTTCTCGACGGACCGGGAACTATGGCTACACCTTC
CASSSRRTGNYGYTF
>TRBD1|TRBJ2-3|.|TRBV28
TGTGCCACGGGGACAGGAAGCACAGATACGCAGTATTTT
CATGTGSTDTQYF
>TRBD1|TRBJ1-1|.|TRBV5-4
TGTGCCAGCAGCCAGGGACAGGGATATGAAGCTTTCTTT
CASSQGQGYEAFF
>TRBD2|TRBJ2-7|.|TRBV7-2
TGTGCCAGCAGTCCTGACCCGGGACTAGGGAAGGAGCAGTACTTC
CASSPDPGLGKEQYF
>.|TRBJ1-5|few|TRBV2
TGTGCCAGCAGGGTGAGGGAGGATCAGCCCCAGCATTTT
CASRVREDQPQHF
>TRBD1|TRBJ1-4|few|TRBV19
TGTGCCAGTAGTCCCGGGACAGCGGATTGGGAACTGTTTTTT
CASSPGTADWELFF
>.|TRBJ2-5|.|TRBV15
TGTGCCACCAGCAGAGGAAGACAACAAGAGACCCAGTACTTC
CATSRGRQQETQYF
>TRBD1|TRBJ1-1|.|TRBV7-3
TGTGCCAGCAGCAAAGGGACAGCGAACACTGAAGCTTTCTTT
CASSKGTANTEAFF
>.|TRBJ2-3|.|TRBV9
TGTGCCAGCAGCTCACCGAGAGATACGCAGTATTTT
CASSSPRDTQYF
>TRBD1|TRBJ1-1|.|TRBV28
TGTGCCACCCAGACAGGGGTAGGAGCTTTCTTT
CATQTGVGAFF
>TRBD2|TRBJ2-5|.|TRBV11-3
TGTGCCAGCAGCTTAGCCAGCGGGAACGGGGAGACCCAGTACTTC
CASSLASGNGETQYF
>.|TRBJ2-2|.|TRBV7-9
TGTGCCAGCAGCTTAGACTTGGAAACCGGGGAGCTGTTTTTT
CASSLDLETGELFF
>.|TRBJ2-3|.|TRBV15
TGTGCCACCAGGAACCAACAGACAGATACGCAGTATTTT
CATRNQQTDTQYF
>.|TRBJ1-1|few|TRBV19
TGTGCCAGTGGAACAGGGATCACTGAAGCTTTCTTT
CASGTGITEAFF
>.|TRBJ1-2|few|TRBV10-3
TGTGCCATCAGTGAACAGGGAACCTATGGCTACACCTTC
CAISEQGTYGYTF
>.|TRBJ1-4|.|TRBV6-1
TGTGCCAGCAGTGAAGCCGGGGGTACAACTAATGAAAAACTGTTTTTT
CASSEAGGTTNEKLFF
>.|TRBJ1-4|.|TRBV5-6
TGTGCCAGCAGCCGTGACAGGTTGGGGGGAAAACTGTTTTTT
CASSRDRLGGKLFF
>.|TRBJ2-1|.|TRBV19
TGTGCCAGTAGCCCCTCTAATAGGGGCGATGAGCAGTTCTTC
CASSPSNRGDEQFF
>TRBD1|TRBJ2-2|.|TRBV7-8
TGTGCCAGCAGCTTGACAGGGCAGAACACCGGGGAGCTGTTTTTT
CASSLTGQNTGELFF
>.|TRBJ2-7|once|TRBV19
TGTGCCAGTAGTATAAGGGCGGGCCCCGAGCAGTACTTC
CASSIRAGPEQYF
>.|TRBJ1-2|.|TRBV29-1
TGCAGCGTTGCATTGACAGGATGGGGCTACACCTTC
CSVALTGWGYTF
>TRBD2|TRBJ2-5|.|TRBV11-3
TGTGCCAGCAGCCCGGGACTAGCGGGAGCTGGTGAAGAGACCCAGTACTTC
CASSPGLAGAGEETQYF
>TRBD1|TRBJ2-2|.|TRBV27
TGTGCCAGCAGTTTGGACAGGGTGTCCGGGGAGCTGTTTTTT
CASSLDRVSGELFF
>.|TRBJ1-5|.|TRBV7-9
TGTGCCAGCAGCTTGGGGCCTTGGCAGCCCCAGCATTTT
CASSLGPWQPQHF
>TRBD1|TRBJ1-2|.|TRBV2
TGTGCCAGCATTGTGGACAGGGTAAACTATGGCTACACCTTC
CASIVDRVNYGYTF
>.|TRBJ2-2|.|TRBV9
TGTGCCAGCAGCCCGAAGGGAGCTCCACGACCCGACGCGAACACCGGGGAGCTGTTTTTT
CASSPKGAPRPDANTGELFF
>.|TRBJ2-2|.|TRBV7-2
TGTGCCAGCAGCTTAGATATCACCGGGGAGCTGTTTTTT
CASSLDITGELFF
>.|TRBJ2-6|.|TRBV21-1
TGTGCCAGCAGCCGGAAGGGGGGGAGCTCTGGGGCCAACGTCCTGACTTTC
CASSRKGGSSGANVLTF
>TRBD1|TRBJ1-2|few|TRBV11-2
TGTGCCAGCTCCCGACAGGGAAACGTGTATGGCTACACCTTC
CASSRQGNVYGYTF
>.|TRBJ2-2|few|TRBV19
TGTGCCAGCAGGGGACCGAACACCGGGGAGCTGTTTTTT
CASRGPNTGELFF
>.|TRBJ1-4|few|TRBV4-1
TGCGCCAGCAGCCACGGGAGTGGGACGGATGAAAAACTGTTTTTT
CASSHGSGTDEKLFF
>.|TRBJ2-7|.|TRBV6-5
TGTGCCAGCAGTTCCCCCAACAGGGTACCCTACGAGCAGTACTTC
CASSSPNRVPYEQYF
>.|TRBJ1-6|once|TRBV27
TGTGCCAGCCAGGGGATAGGGAATTCACCCCTCCACTTT
CASQGIGNSPLHF
>TRBD1|TRBJ1-2|.|TRBV10-3
TGTGCCATCAGGACAGGGGGCAACTATGGCTACACCTTC
CAIRTGGNYGYTF